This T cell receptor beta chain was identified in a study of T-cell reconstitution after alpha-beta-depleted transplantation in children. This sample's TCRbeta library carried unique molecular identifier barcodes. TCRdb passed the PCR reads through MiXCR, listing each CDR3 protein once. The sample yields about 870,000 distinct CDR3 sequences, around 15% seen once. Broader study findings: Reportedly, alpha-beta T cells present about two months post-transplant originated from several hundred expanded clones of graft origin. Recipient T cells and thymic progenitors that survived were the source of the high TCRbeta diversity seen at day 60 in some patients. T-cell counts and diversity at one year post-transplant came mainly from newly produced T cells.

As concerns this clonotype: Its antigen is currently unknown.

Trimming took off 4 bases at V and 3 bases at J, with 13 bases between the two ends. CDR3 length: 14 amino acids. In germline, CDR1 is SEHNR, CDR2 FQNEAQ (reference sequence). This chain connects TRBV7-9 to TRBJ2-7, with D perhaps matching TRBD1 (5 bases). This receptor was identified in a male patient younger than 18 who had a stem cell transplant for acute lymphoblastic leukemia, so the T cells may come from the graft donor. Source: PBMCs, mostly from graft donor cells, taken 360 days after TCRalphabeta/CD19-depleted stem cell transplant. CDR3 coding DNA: TGTGCCAGCAGCTCCTCCTGGGGCAGCTACGAGCAGTACTTC. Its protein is CASSSSWGSYEQYF.